These 22 T cell receptor beta chains were all obtained from the same sample, sequenced in a study of cytomegalovirus exposure and HLA in healthy donors. Libraries were prepared by immunoSEQ multiplex PCR; TCRdb keeps only in-frame clonotypes and omits some of them. The sample shows 150,000 to 250,000 clones, 70% to 85% of them seen only once. The sample comprised PBMCs. The receptor source for this set is a woman in her twenties or thirties in good health and CMV-seropositive.

Many counts were recorded for this clone. V is TRBV28 and J is TRBJ1-5; D gene uncertain. Trimming stripped 8 bases from V and 2 bases from J, with 16 bases between. CDR3 length: 15 residues. Per germline, CDR1 MDHEN and CDR2 SYDVKM. The CDR3 here is CASRPSESRNQPQHF. The CDR3 nucleotides read TGTGCCAGCCGCCCATCGGAGAGTCGCAATCAGCCCCAGCATTTT.

The chain links TRBV2 to TRBJ2-3; D is perhaps TRBD2 (5 bases). Germline values: CDR1 SNHLY, CDR2 FYNNEI. V gave up 5 bases and J gave up 0 bases, with 12 bases separating them. CDR3 size: 15 residues. As DNA, the CDR3 is TGTGCCAGCAGTTCCGGCGGGTCTAGCACAGATACGCAGTATTTT. Translation gives CASSSGGSSTDTQYF.

This clone has only a few counts. The V gene is TRBV19, the J gene TRBJ2-1; 12 bases align to TRBD2. The CDR3 has 14 amino acids. The germline CDR1 and CDR2 sequences are LNHDA and SQIVND (reference sequence). The ends lost 4 bases at V and 8 bases at J; junction bases unmatched: 3. The CDR3 coding sequence is TGTGCCAGTAGTAACGGACTAGCGGGATATGAGCAGTTCTTC. Its protein product is CASSNGLAGYEQFF.

The gene calls are TRBV18 and TRBJ1-2; D is unresolved. V gave up 2 bases and J gave up 8 bases, with 18 bases separating them. The CDR3 is 15 residues long. The germline V gene has CDR1 KGHSH and CDR2 LQKENI. CDR3 in DNA: TGTGCCAGCTCACCAATGCACCTCACGGGTTTGGGCTACACCTTC. Translated: CASSPMHLTGLGYTF.

This clone was observed once. The J gene is TRBJ1-4, the V gene TRBV5-6, with unresolved D. This CDR3 has 16 residues. From germline, CDR1 is SGHDT and CDR2 YYEEEE. V was trimmed by 0 bases and J by 3 bases, leaving 12 bases between them. The CDR3 region is CASSLVDSRANEKLFF. The CDR3 nucleotides read TGTGCCAGCAGCTTGGTGGACTCGAGGGCTAATGAAAAACTGTTTTTT.

The chain links TRBV7-9 to TRBJ2-2; D not certain. This CDR3 contains 14 residues. V lost 1 base and J lost 2, with 5 bases in between. CDR1 is SEHNR and CDR2 is FQNEAQ in the germline V gene (reference sequence). CDR3 DNA sequence: TGTGCCAGCAGCTTAGAGCTAAACACCGGGGAGCTGTTTTTT. The encoded protein is CASSLELNTGELFF.

The V call is TRBV18, the J call TRBJ1-2; D call uncertain. Germline V CDR1 and CDR2: KGHSH, LQKENI. Between the trimmed V and J ends, which lost 3 bases and 0 bases, there was a span of 17 bases. The CDR3 length is 17 residues. The CDR3 loop reads CASSPSGGIASNYGYTF. In nucleotides, the CDR3 is TGTGCCAGCTCACCCTCCGGCGGTATAGCGTCTAACTATGGCTACACCTTC.

This rearrangement joins TRBV7-2 to TRBJ1-5; D is undetermined. Germline lookup yields CDR1 SGHTA and CDR2 FQGNSA. The CDR3 is 13 residues long. Trimming left V 2 bases short and J 7 bases short, with 9 bases between. For the CDR3, the DNA is TGTGCCAGCAGCTTAAGTAGCACACAGCCCCAGCATTTT. It specifies CASSLSSTQPQHF.

There are a few counts of this clone. The gene calls are TRBV11-2 and TRBJ2-7, with unresolved D. The V end was cut by 3 bases, the J end by 4 bases, with 4 bases between. The CDR3 runs to 11 residues. The germline V gene has CDR1 SGHAT and CDR2 FQNNGV. The CDR3 coding sequence is TGTGCCAGCAGCTTGGAGTACGAGCAGTACTTC. Its translation: CASSLEYEQYF.

The chain is built from TRBV7-9 and TRBJ1-2; TRBD1 might be the D (6 bases). The V end lost 2 bases, the J end lost 4 bases, and 17 bases lay between the germline ends. CDR1 is SEHNR and CDR2 is FQNEAQ in the germline V gene (reference sequence). The CDR3 sequence is 16 residues long. This chain's CDR3 is CASSLIGRGESYGYTF. For the CDR3, the DNA is TGTGCCAGCAGCTTAATTGGCAGGGGCGAATCCTATGGCTACACCTTC.

This clone came up many times. The same CDR3 arises from other DNA sequences in this sample as well. The genes are TRBV11-3 and TRBJ1-2, with 9 positions matching TRBD1. The CDR3 has 13 residues. With V trimmed by 4 bases and J by 4 bases, 1 base remained unmatched. Germline CDR1 SGHNT, CDR2 YENEEA. The CDR3 DNA sequence: TGTGCCAGCAGCTCGGACAGGGGCTATGGCTACACCTTC. This translates into CASSSDRGYGYTF.

This clone was found a few times. V usage is TRBV16 and J usage is TRBJ2-2; 9 bases are shared with TRBD2. Germline CDR1 and CDR2: KGHSY and FQNENV. V lost 0 bases to trimming and J lost 6 bases; unmatched junction nucleotides: 5. The CDR3 runs 16 residues. The CDR3 protein is CASSQSGSGRAGELFF. The CDR3 DNA follows: TGTGCCAGCAGCCAATCAGGTAGCGGGAGAGCCGGGGAGCTGTTTTTT.

V is TRBV6-1 and J is TRBJ2-1; D unresolved. There are 15 residues in the CDR3. Germline CDR1 and CDR2: MNHNS and SASEGT. Trimming left V 6 bases short and J 4 bases short, with 16 bases between. DNA for the CDR3: TGTGCCAGCAGGACCAGACTCACTGGGTACAATGAGCAGTTCTTC. Its translation is CASRTRLTGYNEQFF.

This clone was seen only a few times. The chain is built from TRBV19 and TRBJ2-7; D is perhaps TRBD2 (6 bases). This CDR3 comprises 14 residues. CDR1 is LNHDA and CDR2 is SQIVND in the germline V gene (reference sequence). Trimming took off 5 bases at V and 1 base at J, with 12 bases between the two ends. The CDR3 nucleotides are TGTGCCAGTAGTTTCCGGGAGTTTTCCTACGAGCAGTACTTC. Amino acid sequence: CASSFREFSYEQYF.

This clone appeared once. This sequence joins TRBV29-1 and TRBJ1-4; 8 nucleotides align to TRBD1. The CDR3 is made up of 12 amino acids. Germline V CDR1 and CDR2: SQVTM, ANQGSEA. V shed 6 bases, J shed 8 bases, and the junction held 5 bases outside the gene matches. CDR3 protein: CSVADRGEKLFF. CDR3 bases: TGCAGCGTCGCTGACAGGGGCGAAAAACTGTTTTTT. The full variable domain, in which reference TRBV29-1 and TRBJ1-4 provide the parts outside the CDR3, is SAVISQKPSRDICQRGTSLTIQCQVDSQVTMMFWYRQQPGQSLTLIATANQGSEATYESGFVIDKFPISRPNLTFSTLTVSNMSPEDSSIYLCSVADRGEKLFFGSGTQLSVL.

The V and J genes are TRBV30 and TRBJ2-5; a weak D match, TRBD2 (6 bases). The CDR3 totals 13 residues. Germline CDR1 and CDR2: GTSNPN and SVGIG (reference sequence). The V gene lost 1 base and the J gene lost 4 bases, with 10 bases spanning the gap. DNA for the CDR3: TGTGCCTGGAGTGGAGGAGGGCCAGAGACCCAGTACTTC. It codes for CAWSGGGPETQYF.

The chain recombines TRBV7-9 with TRBJ1-1; possibly TRBD1 for D (5 bases). From germline, CDR1 is SEHNR and CDR2 FQNEAQ (reference sequence). The CDR3 totals 14 residues. The V and J ends lost 1 base and 0 bases respectively, with 6 bases between them. CDR3 DNA: TGTGCCAGCAGCTTAGGACAGATGAACACTGAAGCTTTCTTT. It encodes CASSLGQMNTEAFF.

The V and J genes are TRBV6-5 and TRBJ1-4, with 7 nucleotides matching TRBD1. The trim removed 2 bases at V and 2 bases at J, leaving 5 bases unmatched. Germline V CDR1 and CDR2: MNHEY, SVGAGI. This CDR3 spans 16 amino acids. The chain's CDR3 is CASSYRQGGTNEKLFF. CDR3 coding DNA: TGTGCCAGCAGTTACCGACAGGGCGGTACTAATGAAAAACTGTTTTTT.

This chain uses TRBV5-1 with TRBJ1-2; no clear D. The germline V and J ends were trimmed by 0 bases and 5 bases, with 8 bases remaining between them. The CDR3 is 13 amino acids. Germline CDR1 reads SGHRS; CDR2 reads YFSETQ. CDR3 sequence: CASSLGGTYGYTF. DNA for the CDR3: TGCGCCAGCAGCTTGGGTGGTACTTATGGCTACACCTTC.

DNA for the CDR3: TGCGCCAGCAGCTTGGCGGTCGGACTAGGAGTAGGAGAGACCCAGTACTTC. Protein: CASSLAVGLGVGETQYF. The chain links TRBV5-1 to TRBJ2-5; the match to TRBD2 covers 7 bases. From germline, CDR1 is SGHRS and CDR2 YFSETQ. Unmatched junction bases numbered 12, after V lost 0 bases and J lost 4 bases. The CDR3 contains 17 residues.

As for this clone: At the DNA level, this CDR3 is encoded by other sequences in the same sample as well. The gene calls are TRBV11-2 and TRBJ1-5; D gene uncertain. V lost 6 bases and J lost 5, with 11 bases in between. Per the germline V gene, CDR1 is SGHAT and CDR2 is FQNNGV. This CDR3 has 13 residues. In DNA, the CDR3 is TGTGCCAGCAGTTCAGGTCTGGATCAGCCCCAGCATTTT. It is translated as CASSSGLDQPQHF.

The rearrangement uses TRBV29-1 and TRBJ1-4; 10 bases line up with TRBD1. V lost 1 base and J lost 8; bases outside the gene matches: 7. This CDR3 comprises 15 residues. Germline CDR1 is SQVTM and CDR2 is ANQGSEA. Written as DNA, the CDR3 is TGCAGCGTTGAAGCTTCCGGGACAGGGGTCGAAAAACTGTTTTTT. It yields the protein CSVEASGTGVEKLFF.